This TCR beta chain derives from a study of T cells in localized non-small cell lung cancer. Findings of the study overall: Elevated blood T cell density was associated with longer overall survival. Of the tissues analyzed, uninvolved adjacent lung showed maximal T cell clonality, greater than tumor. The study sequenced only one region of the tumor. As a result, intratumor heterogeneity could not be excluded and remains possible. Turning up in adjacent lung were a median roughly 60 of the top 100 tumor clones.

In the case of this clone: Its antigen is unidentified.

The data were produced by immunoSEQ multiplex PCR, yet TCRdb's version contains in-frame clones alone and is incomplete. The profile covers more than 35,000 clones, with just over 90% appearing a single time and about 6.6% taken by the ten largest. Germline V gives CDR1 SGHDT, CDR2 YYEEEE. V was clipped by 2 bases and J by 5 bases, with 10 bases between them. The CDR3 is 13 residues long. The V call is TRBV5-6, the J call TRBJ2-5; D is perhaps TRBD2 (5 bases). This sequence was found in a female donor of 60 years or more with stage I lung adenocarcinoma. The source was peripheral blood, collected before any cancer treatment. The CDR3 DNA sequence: TGTGCCAGCAGCTTAGGCGGGTCGGAGACCCAGTACTTC. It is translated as CASSLGGSETQYF.